The entry that follows covers one T cell receptor beta chain sequence. CDR3 length: 16 amino acids. Germline V gene data show CDR1 as SGHRS and CDR2 as YFSETQ. Germline trimming cut 0 bases from V and 5 bases from J; bases unmatched to any gene: 10. Source study methods: Reference gene primer amplification gave nucleated cell count estimates. Sequencing used immunoSEQ multiplex PCR; TCRdb keeps in-frame clones, though not all of them. The V and J calls and clone size were taken over from that table, and D and trimming were inferred from the DNA. This sample has some 240,000 clones, with over 80% found just once. The data originate from a study of blood T cell repertoires in COVID-19.

The sample comprised peripheral blood. The chain recombines TRBV5-1 with TRBJ2-7; the match to TRBD1 covers 8 bases. The source of this sequence is a woman between 40 and 50 years old who had recovered from COVID-19. CDR3 in amino acids: CASSLVVAGGRDEQYF. For the CDR3, the DNA is TGCGCCAGCAGCTTGGTGGTCGCAGGGGGCAGGGACGAGCAGTACTTC.